Below, 18 T cell receptor beta chains from the same sample are listed, as sequenced in a study of technical replicates of blood from a few donors. Profiled with immunoSEQ multiplex PCR; TCRdb holds only in-frame clones, not every one. This sample has fewer than 85,000 clones, with just over 95% found just once. The sequencing input was T cells isolated from PBMCs. Source of these receptors: a human donor in good health.

The chain combines TRBV19 with TRBJ1-4; 9 bases are shared with TRBD1. Unmatched junction bases numbered 7, after V lost 6 bases and J lost 8 bases. CDR3 length equals 14 residues. Germline V CDR1 and CDR2: LNHDA, SQIVND (reference sequence). The CDR3 region has the DNA TGTGCCAGTAGATACAGGGGGCCAGAGGAAAAACTGTTTTTT. Its protein is CASRYRGPEEKLFF.

The chain joins TRBV4-3 to TRBJ1-4; D unresolved. The CDR3 contains 14 residues. Germline-derived CDR1 and CDR2 are LGHNA and YSLEER. Trimming removed 2 bases from V and 8 bases from J, with 12 bases in between. The CDR3 DNA reads as TGCGCCAGCAGCCAACAAGGTTGGGAGGAAAAACTGTTTTTT. Translation gives CASSQQGWEEKLFF.

V gene TRBV2 combines with J gene TRBJ2-7, with D possibly being TRBD2 (5 bases). V was cut by 10 bases and J by 0 bases, with 16 bases left in between. Germline CDR1 is SNHLY and CDR2 is FYNNEI. The CDR3 runs 14 residues. The CDR3 sequence: CATSKEAASYEQYF. The CDR3 nucleotides are TGTGCCACCTCTAAGGAGGCTGCCTCCTACGAGCAGTACTTC.

The V call is TRBV7-9, the J call TRBJ2-3; 7 nucleotides align to TRBD2. J gave up 9 bases and V 1 base, and 10 bases lay outside the gene matches. CDR3 length: 15 amino acids. The germline CDR1 and CDR2 sequences are SEHNR and FQNEAQ (reference sequence). CDR3 nucleotide sequence: TGTGCCAGCAGCTTAGAGGGAGGGAGGGCCGGCACGCAGTATTTT. Its translation is CASSLEGGRAGTQYF.

This chain links TRBV11-2 with TRBJ1-2, with 8 bases that match TRBD1. This CDR3 contains 14 residues. V trimming: 1 base; J trimming: 6 bases; junction bases outside the gene matches: 4. Germline values: CDR1 SGHAT, CDR2 FQNNGV. This CDR3 is CASSLVGTGDGYTF. The DNA of the CDR3 is TGTGCCAGCAGCTTAGTAGGGACAGGTGATGGCTACACCTTC. Together with reference TRBV11-2 and TRBJ1-2, the CDR3 gives the full variable domain: EAGVAQSPRYKIIEKRQSVAFWCNPISGHATLYWYQQILGQGPKLLIQFQNNGVVDDSQLPKDRFSAERLKGVDSTLKIQPAKLEDSAVYLCASSLVGTGDGYTFGSGTRLTVV.

This clone was recorded only once. V gene TRBV6-6 combines with J gene TRBJ1-5, with D unresolved. Germline lookup yields CDR1 MNHNY and CDR2 SVGAGI (reference sequence). V lost 5 bases, J lost 11 bases, and 13 bases lay in between. The CDR3 sequence is 12 residues long. The CDR3 is CASSDLNRAQHF. For the CDR3, the DNA is TGTGCCAGCAGTGATCTGAATCGGGCCCAGCATTTT.

The chain couples TRBV9 to TRBJ1-2; 8 nucleotides line up with TRBD1. Germline lookup yields CDR1 SGDLS and CDR2 YYNGEE. The CDR3 has 14 residues. J lost 2 bases, V lost 4 bases, and 4 bases had no gene match. CDR3 sequence: CASSKGQENYGYTF. CDR3 nucleotides: TGTGCCAGCAGCAAGGGACAGGAAAACTATGGCTACACCTTC. Full variable domain (rest looked up from reference TRBV9 and TRBJ1-2): DSGVTQTPKHLITATGQRVTLRCSPRSGDLSVYWYQQSLDQGLQFLIQYYNGEERAKGNILERFSAQQFPDLHSELNLSSLELGDSALYFCASSKGQENYGYTFGSGTRLTVV.

This clone was detected once. This rearrangement joins TRBV28 to TRBJ1-2, with TRBD1 as a possible D gene (6 bases). From germline, CDR1 is MDHEN and CDR2 SYDVKM. This CDR3 spans 14 amino acids. V lost 2 bases and J 5 bases, leaving 12 bases between the germline ends. The CDR3 reads CASSLRGGGYGYTF. The CDR3 DNA is TGTGCCAGCAGTTTAAGGGGGGGCGGGTATGGCTACACCTTC.

V is TRBV5-1 and J is TRBJ1-2; maybe TRBD1 (6 bases). Trimming stripped 0 bases from V and 2 bases from J, with 8 bases between. CDR1 and CDR2 from the germline V gene are SGHRS and YFSETQ. The CDR3 extends over 14 amino acids. CDR3 sequence: CASSLEGQNYGYTF. The CDR3 bases are TGCGCCAGCAGCTTGGAGGGACAAAACTATGGCTACACCTTC. Full variable domain (outside the CDR3, taken from reference TRBV5-1 and TRBJ1-2): KAGVTQTPRYLIKTRGQQVTLSCSPISGHRSVSWYQQTPGQGLQFLFEYFSETQRNKGNFPGRFSGRQFSNSRSEMNVSTLELGDSALYLCASSLEGQNYGYTFGSGTRLTVV.

J is TRBJ2-7 and V is TRBV6-5; D may be TRBD1 (6 bases). Looked up from germline, CDR1 is MNHEY and CDR2 is SVGAGI. CDR3 length: 14 residues. The germline V and J ends were trimmed by 11 bases and 0 bases, with 17 bases remaining between them. CDR3 in amino acids: CAASKTGYSYEQYF. In DNA, the CDR3 is TGTGCCGCCAGCAAGACAGGTTACTCCTACGAGCAGTACTTC.

CDR3 sequence reads: CSVVGTQAGELFF. In DNA, the CDR3 is TGCAGCGTTGTAGGGACACAGGCCGGGGAGCTGTTTTTT. The chain joins TRBV29-1 to TRBJ2-2, with TRBD1 as a possible D gene (6 bases). V was cut by 4 bases and J by 6 bases, with 12 bases left in between. The CDR3 contains 13 residues. From germline, CDR1 is SQVTM and CDR2 ANQGSEA.

V and J are TRBV7-9 and TRBJ1-3; TRBD1 might be the D (5 bases). The germline V and J ends were trimmed by 8 bases and 2 bases, with 13 bases remaining between them. The CDR3 is 14 residues long. Germline-derived CDR1 and CDR2 are SEHNR and FQNEAQ (reference sequence). The CDR3: CASGERGAGNTIYF. The CDR3 region has the DNA TGTGCCAGCGGAGAAAGGGGTGCTGGAAACACCATATATTTT.

V is TRBV5-1 and J is TRBJ2-3; D is possibly TRBD2 (6 bases). Trimming pared 1 base from V and 2 bases from J, leaving 14 bases between. The CDR3 runs to 16 residues. Germline V gene lookup returns CDR1 SGHRS and CDR2 YFSETQ. The CDR3 loop reads CASSLRLGLDTDTQYF. CDR3 sequence (DNA): TGCGCCAGCAGCTTGCGTTTGGGACTTGACACAGATACGCAGTATTTT.

The genes are TRBV11-3 and TRBJ2-5; 8 nucleotides line up with TRBD2. V dropped 1 base and J dropped 2; count of bases not matched to a gene: 3. The CDR3 extends over 15 amino acids. Germline assignment: CDR1 SGHNT and CDR2 YENEEA. CDR3 amino acids: CASSLAGGPQETQYF. The CDR3 DNA is TGTGCCAGCAGCTTAGCGGGAGGGCCTCAAGAGACCCAGTACTTC. The full variable domain, with the rest looked up from reference TRBV11-3 and TRBJ2-5, is EAGVVQSPRYKIIEKKQPVAFWCNPISGHNTLYWYLQNLGQGPELLIRYENEEAVDDSQLPKDRFSAERLKGVDSTLKIQPAELGDSAVYLCASSLAGGPQETQYFGPGTRLLVL.

V gene TRBV2 combines with J gene TRBJ1-2; TRBD1 might be the D (6 bases). The germline V gene encodes CDR1 SNHLY and CDR2 FYNNEI. Trimming pared 3 bases from V and 9 bases from J, leaving 17 bases between. This CDR3 spans 14 amino acids. The CDR3 region has the DNA TGTGCCAGCAGTGATCGGCGGACAGAGCAAAGCTACACCTTC. Its protein product is CASSDRRTEQSYTF.

The V and J genes are TRBV28 and TRBJ1-5, with 9 nucleotides matching TRBD1. This CDR3 spans 14 amino acids. The V gene end was trimmed by 7 bases and the J gene end by 7 bases; junction bases not matched to a gene: 8. Germline V gene sequence: CDR1 MDHEN, CDR2 SYDVKM. The CDR3 DNA reads TGTGCCAGCACCAGGGACAGGGAGGGACAGCCCCAGCATTTT. The encoded protein is CASTRDREGQPQHF.

The chain carries TRBV11-1 and TRBJ2-6; perhaps TRBD2 as D (5 bases). Germline CDR1 is SGHAT and CDR2 is FQDESV (reference sequence). The CDR3 totals 18 residues. Trimming took off 3 bases at V and 0 bases at J, with 15 bases between the two ends. CDR3 protein: CASSLNVGLFSGANVLTF. The CDR3 DNA sequence: TGTGCCAGCAGCTTGAACGTAGGACTTTTCTCTGGGGCCAACGTCCTGACTTTC.

This chain links TRBV4-2 with TRBJ2-1; perhaps TRBD2 as D (5 bases). Per germline, CDR1 LGHNA and CDR2 YNFKEQ. The V end was cut by 3 bases, the J end by 0 bases, with 12 bases between. The CDR3 length is 16 residues. The CDR3 nucleotides read TGTGCCAGCAGCCATCGGCTAGCTAGCTCCTACAATGAGCAGTTCTTC. It is translated as CASSHRLASSYNEQFF.